Included here is one T cell receptor (beta chain) sequence, with context. 13 Jbeta primers and 60 Vbeta primers were used for the PCR. Sequencing used immunoSEQ multiplex PCR; TCRdb keeps in-frame clones, though not all of them. The sample records approximately 100,000 clones, about 68% being singletons. These data are taken from a study of cytomegalovirus exposure and HLA in healthy donors. CDR1 and CDR2 from the germline V gene are SGHTS and YDEGEE. CDR3 size: 13 residues. Trimming removed 4 bases at V and 0 bases at J, with 7 bases between. The receptor's source is a male donor in good health and CMV-seropositive. The sequencing input was PBMCs. V usage is TRBV5-8 and J usage is TRBJ1-2; D call uncertain. DNA for the CDR3: TGTGCCAGCAGCGTGGGAGCTAACTATGGCTACACCTTC. Translating gives CASSVGANYGYTF.